The next 17 T cell receptor beta chains were all read from a single sample in a study of cytomegalovirus exposure and HLA in healthy donors. With 60 Vbeta and 13 Jbeta primers, the PCR was carried out. The assay was immunoSEQ multiplex PCR, and TCRdb's table has in-frame clones only and misses some. The data hold about 180,000 clones, with approximately 80% observed a single time. Material: PBMCs. The source of these receptors is a man aged 60 to 75 in good health and CMV-seronegative.

This chain links TRBV9 with TRBJ2-7; D is perhaps TRBD2 (5 bases). Trimming removed 1 base at V and 6 bases at J, with 17 bases between. CDR1 is SGDLS and CDR2 is YYNGEE in the germline V gene. The CDR3 is 15 amino acids. The CDR3 spells CASSVLGGSPAEQYF. The CDR3 region has the DNA TGTGCCAGCAGCGTACTGGGTGGGAGCCCCGCCGAGCAGTACTTC.

The chain recombines TRBV9 with TRBJ2-7; 7 bases agree with TRBD2. V was clipped by 2 bases and J by 0 bases; unmatched bases: 8. CDR1 and CDR2 from the germline V gene are SGDLS and YYNGEE. This CDR3 comprises 16 residues. This CDR3 reads CASSVDLTSSSYEQYF. The CDR3 DNA sequence: TGTGCCAGCAGCGTCGACCTGACTAGCAGCTCCTACGAGCAGTACTTC.

The J gene is TRBJ2-1, the V gene TRBV4-3; a weak D match, TRBD2 (5 bases). The CDR3 contains 13 residues. Trimming took off 1 base at V and 13 bases at J, with 14 bases between the two ends. CDR1 is LGHNA and CDR2 is YSLEER in the germline V gene. CDR3 nucleotides: TGCGCCAGCAGCCAAGGGTCCGACCGGGAACAGTTCTTC. Its protein is CASSQGSDREQFF.

The V call is TRBV6-5, the J call TRBJ1-3, with D perhaps TRBD1 (5 bases). From germline, CDR1 is MNHEY and CDR2 SVGAGI. Trimming took 10 bases from V and 4 from J, leaving 20 bases between them. This CDR3 region has 15 residues. DNA for the CDR3: TGTGCCACCTCGCCGGGGGGATATAGGGGAAACACCATATATTTT. Protein product: CATSPGGYRGNTIYF.

The chain employs TRBV11-3 and TRBJ1-3; D remains unclear. V lost 3 bases, J lost 1 base, and 10 bases lay in between. Germline CDR1 reads SGHNT; CDR2 reads YENEEA. The CDR3 contains 15 residues. CDR3 residues: CASSLYGESGNTIYF. The DNA of the CDR3 is TGTGCCAGCAGCTTGTACGGAGAGTCTGGAAACACCATATATTTT. The full variable domain, rest sourced from reference TRBV11-3 and TRBJ1-3, is EAGVVQSPRYKIIEKKQPVAFWCNPISGHNTLYWYLQNLGQGPELLIRYENEEAVDDSQLPKDRFSAERLKGVDSTLKIQPAELGDSAVYLCASSLYGESGNTIYFGEGSWLTVV.

This chain links TRBV5-1 with TRBJ2-3; D uncertain. The V and J ends lost 0 bases and 8 bases respectively, with 10 bases between them. Germline V gene data show CDR1 as SGHRS and CDR2 as YFSETQ. The CDR3 has 13 residues. CDR3 in amino acids: CASSLGGASTQYF. CDR3 bases: TGCGCCAGCAGCTTGGGTGGAGCTAGTACGCAGTATTTT.

The chain recombines TRBV7-2 with TRBJ2-5; 11 nucleotides agree with TRBD2. V was pared by 5 bases and J by 3 bases, with 8 bases of the junction left unmatched. Germline V gene sequence: CDR1 SGHTA, CDR2 FQGNSA. The CDR3 sequence is 16 residues long. The CDR3 loop reads CASSPSLAGEEETQYF. CDR3 in DNA: TGTGCCAGCAGCCCCTCACTAGCGGGGGAGGAAGAGACCCAGTACTTC.

The genes are TRBV23-1 and TRBJ2-7; 10 bases line up with TRBD1. TRBV23-1 is recorded as an ORF, its role being uncertain. This CDR3 region has 18 residues. V was pared by 3 bases and J by 0 bases, with 11 bases of the junction left unmatched. The CDR3 protein is CASSHIDRGQETSYEQYF. The CDR3 DNA follows: TGCGCCAGCAGTCACATCGACAGGGGGCAGGAGACCTCCTACGAGCAGTACTTC.

V gene TRBV5-1 combines with J gene TRBJ2-7; TRBD1 is a possible D gene (6 bases). CDR1 and CDR2 (germline): SGHRS, YFSETQ. CDR3 length: 19 residues. V was shortened by 4 bases and J by 5 bases, with 31 bases between the two germline ends. The CDR3 nucleotides read TGCGCCAGCAGCCCTTTTGGAAGTGGGGGCCCACGGATTAATAACGAGCAGTACTTC. Translating gives CASSPFGSGGPRINNEQYF.

This clone was seen only once. This sequence joins TRBV18 and TRBJ1-2, with D perhaps TRBD1 (5 bases). Germline loops: CDR1 KGHSH, CDR2 LQKENI. This CDR3 is 14 amino acids long. Trimming removed 6 bases from V and 5 bases from J, with 16 bases in between. The CDR3 DNA is TGTGCCAGCTCTCCCGCTGGGGCAGGGTATGGCTACACCTTC. This codes for CASSPAGAGYGYTF.

The chain carries TRBV7-2 and TRBJ2-7; perhaps TRBD2 as D (6 bases). CDR3 length: 17 amino acids. Trimming removed 8 bases from V and 5 bases from J, with 28 bases in between. CDR1 is SGHTA, CDR2 FQGNSA, per germline. The CDR3 is CASAINPAREISDEQYF. The DNA of the CDR3 is TGTGCCAGCGCAATCAACCCGGCCCGGGAGATTAGCGACGAGCAGTACTTC. Full variable domain (remainder filled in from reference TRBV7-2 and TRBJ2-7): GAGVSQSPSNKVTEKGKDVELRCDPISGHTALYWYRQSLGQGLEFLIYFQGNSAPDKSGLPSDRFSAERTGGSVSTLTIQRTQQEDSAVYLCASAINPAREISDEQYFGPGTRLTVT.

This chain connects TRBV9 to TRBJ2-5; 7 positions match TRBD1. Germline V CDR1 and CDR2: SGDLS, YYNGEE. Losses at the gene ends were 3 bases for V and 5 bases for J; bases not matched to a gene: 10. CDR3 length: 15 residues. CDR3 amino acids: CASSDRQGSIETQYF. CDR3 bases: TGTGCCAGCAGCGACAGACAGGGATCTATCGAGACCCAGTACTTC.

Regarding this clone: One end of the junction fails to match germline, which may point to a read error. CDR3 loop: CVSSYGGKNTGELFF. The DNA of the CDR3 is TGTGTCAGCTCGTACGGCGGGAAGAACACCGGGGAGCTGTTTTTT. This sequence joins TRBV7-3 and TRBJ2-2, with D maybe TRBD2 (6 bases). The CDR3 runs to 15 residues. Germline CDR1 reads SGHTA; CDR2 reads FQGTGA.

The chain employs TRBV16 and TRBJ1-2; D is unclear. Germline CDR1 KGHSY, CDR2 FQNENV. With 4 bases removed from V and 0 bases from J, the gap between germline ends came to 12 bases. The CDR3 length is 15 residues. CDR3 protein: CASSPPGNPNYGYTF. CDR3 coding DNA: TGTGCCAGCAGCCCTCCGGGAAACCCTAACTATGGCTACACCTTC.

This chain connects TRBV4-3 to TRBJ2-1, with 11 nucleotides matching TRBD1. J was trimmed by 10 bases and V by 4 bases; bases with no gene match: 9. Germline V CDR1 and CDR2: LGHNA, YSLEER. The CDR3 runs to 15 residues. CDR3 in DNA: TGCGCCAGCAGCCGTGCCGGACAGGGGGCTCGGGAGCAGTTCTTC. This encodes CASSRAGQGAREQFF.

V is TRBV7-8 and J is TRBJ1-6; 9 bases fit TRBD1. Trimming at V came to 0 bases and at J to 11 bases, leaving 8 bases not matched to a gene. Germline CDR1 and CDR2: SGHVS and FQNEAQ. CDR3 size: 16 residues. The CDR3 here is CASSLAVGQGGAPLHF. CDR3 bases: TGTGCCAGCAGCTTAGCTGTGGGACAGGGAGGGGCACCCCTCCACTTT.

This clone was picked up one time. The chain recombines TRBV4-1 with TRBJ2-2, with 10 bases that match TRBD1. The V and J ends lost 0 bases and 5 bases, in that order; junction bases with no gene match: 9. The CDR3 has 18 amino acids. The germline CDR1 and CDR2 sequences are MGHRA and YSYEKL. The CDR3 nucleotides are TGCGCCAGCAGCCAAGAATCGCGGGGACAGGGGACAACCGGGGAGCTGTTTTTT. Amino acid sequence: CASSQESRGQGTTGELFF.